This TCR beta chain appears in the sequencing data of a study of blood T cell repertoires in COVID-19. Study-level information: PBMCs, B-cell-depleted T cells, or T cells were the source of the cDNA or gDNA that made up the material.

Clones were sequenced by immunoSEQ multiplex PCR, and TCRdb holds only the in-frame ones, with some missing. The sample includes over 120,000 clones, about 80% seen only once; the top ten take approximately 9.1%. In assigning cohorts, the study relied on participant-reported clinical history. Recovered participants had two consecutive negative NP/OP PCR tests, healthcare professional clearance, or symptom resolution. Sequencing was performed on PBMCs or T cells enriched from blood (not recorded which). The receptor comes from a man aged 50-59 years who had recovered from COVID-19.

CDR3 in DNA: TGTGCCAGCAGCCAAGTGTTCCCAGACGTCCTGACTTTC. It yields the protein CASSQVFPDVLTF. The V call is TRBV3-1 (or the pseudogene TRBV3-2), the J call TRBJ2-6; no definite D call. The germline CDR1 and CDR2 sequences are LGHDT and YNNKEL (reference sequence). The CDR3 extends over 13 amino acids. V was trimmed by 1 base and J by 11 bases, leaving 9 bases between them.